This T cell receptor (beta chain) was sequenced in a study of T cell responses to AZD1222 COVID-19 vaccine. Study overall: Second-dose intervals of approximately 4 or approximately 12 weeks were pooled.

Germline V gene lookup returns CDR1 SGHNT and CDR2 YYREEE (reference sequence). V lost 3 bases and J 3 bases, leaving 18 bases between the germline ends. The CDR3 runs to 16 residues. Turning to this clone: The antigen remains unidentified.

Study outcomes and limitations: Regions left unmutated in variants are reportedly the target of nearly half of spike-specific TCRs. Spike-wide vaccine-associated CD4 TCRs dominated at 160-218 and 743-854.

Profiling relied on immunoSEQ multiplex PCR, and the TCRdb table lists in-frame clones only, not all of them. The table includes 100,000 or so clones, around 76% detected once. The chain joins TRBV5-4 to TRBJ1-2; perhaps TRBD1 as D (6 bases). The receptor was isolated from an adult in good health. Material: peripheral blood, obtained on day 0 of AZD1222 vaccination. The CDR3 spells CASSSGTRRGDYGYTF. The CDR3, as DNA: TGTGCCAGCAGCTCAGGGACACGACGGGGGGACTATGGCTACACCTTC.